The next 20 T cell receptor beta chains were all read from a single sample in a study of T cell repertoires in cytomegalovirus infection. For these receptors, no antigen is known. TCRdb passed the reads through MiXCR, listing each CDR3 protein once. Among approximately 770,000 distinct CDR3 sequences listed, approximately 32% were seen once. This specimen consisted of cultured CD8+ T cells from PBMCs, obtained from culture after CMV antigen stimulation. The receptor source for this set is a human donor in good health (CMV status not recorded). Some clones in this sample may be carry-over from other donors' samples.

CDR3 coding DNA: TGTGCCAGTAGAGGGACCCGAGGAGACTATGGCTACACCTTC. The encoded protein is CASRGTRGDYGYTF. The chain uses TRBV19 and TRBJ1-2; D is perhaps TRBD1 (5 bases). Germline values: CDR1 LNHDA, CDR2 SQIVND (reference sequence). Trimming took 6 bases from V and 3 from J, leaving 14 bases between them. There are 14 residues in the CDR3.

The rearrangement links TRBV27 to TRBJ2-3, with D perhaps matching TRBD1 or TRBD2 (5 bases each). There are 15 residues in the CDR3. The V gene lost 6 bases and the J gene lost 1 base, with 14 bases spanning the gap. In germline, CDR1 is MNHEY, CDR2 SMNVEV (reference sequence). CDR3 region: CASRPLQEGTDTQYF. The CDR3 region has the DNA TGTGCCAGCAGGCCCTTACAGGAGGGCACAGATACGCAGTATTTT.

The CDR3 DNA reads TGTGCCAGTAGTATACGACAGAACTATGGCTACACCTTC. Its protein product is CASSIRQNYGYTF. The chain couples TRBV19 to TRBJ1-2; TRBD1 is a possible D gene (5 bases). V shed 2 bases and J shed 2 bases, with 6 bases lying between them. Looked up from germline, CDR1 is LNHDA and CDR2 is SQIVND (reference sequence). The CDR3 consists of 13 residues.

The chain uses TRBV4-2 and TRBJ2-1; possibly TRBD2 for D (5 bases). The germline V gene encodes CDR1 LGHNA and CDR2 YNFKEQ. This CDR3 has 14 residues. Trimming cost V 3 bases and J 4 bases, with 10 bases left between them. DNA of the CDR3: TGTGCCAGCAGCCAGTCCGGGGATTACAATGAGCAGTTCTTC. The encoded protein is CASSQSGDYNEQFF.

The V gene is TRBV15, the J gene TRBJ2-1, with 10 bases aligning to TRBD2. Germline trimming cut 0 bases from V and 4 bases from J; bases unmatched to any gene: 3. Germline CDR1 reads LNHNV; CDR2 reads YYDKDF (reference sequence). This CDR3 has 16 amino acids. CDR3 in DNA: TGTGCCACCAGCAGAGATAGCGGGGGGACGTACAATGAGCAGTTCTTC. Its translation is CATSRDSGGTYNEQFF.

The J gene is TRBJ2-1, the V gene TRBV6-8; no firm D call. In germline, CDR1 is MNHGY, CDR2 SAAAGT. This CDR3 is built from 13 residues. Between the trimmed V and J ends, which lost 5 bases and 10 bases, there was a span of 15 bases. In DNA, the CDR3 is TGTGCCAGCAGTAACCACAGAGGTGAAGAGCAGTTCTTC. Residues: CASSNHRGEEQFF.

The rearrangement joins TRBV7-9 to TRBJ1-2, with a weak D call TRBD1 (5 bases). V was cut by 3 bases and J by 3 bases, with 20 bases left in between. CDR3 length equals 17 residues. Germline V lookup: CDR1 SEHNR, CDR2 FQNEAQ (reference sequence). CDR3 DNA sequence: TGTGCCAGCAGCTTTAGGGCTGGGGGTCTCCTTGACTATGGCTACACCTTC. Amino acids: CASSFRAGGLLDYGYTF.

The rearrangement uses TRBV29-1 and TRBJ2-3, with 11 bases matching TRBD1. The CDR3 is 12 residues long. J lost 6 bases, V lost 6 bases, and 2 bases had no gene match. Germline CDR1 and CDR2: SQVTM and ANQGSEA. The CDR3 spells CSVGQGADTQYF. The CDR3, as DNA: TGCAGCGTCGGACAGGGGGCTGATACGCAGTATTTT.

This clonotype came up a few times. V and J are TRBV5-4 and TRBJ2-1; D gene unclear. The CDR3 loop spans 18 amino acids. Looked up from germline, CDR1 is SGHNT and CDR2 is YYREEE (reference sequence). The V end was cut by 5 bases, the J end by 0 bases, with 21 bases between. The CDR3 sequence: CASSPIFGQLSSYNEQFF. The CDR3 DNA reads TGTGCCAGCAGTCCCATTTTCGGGCAGCTTAGCTCCTACAATGAGCAGTTCTTC. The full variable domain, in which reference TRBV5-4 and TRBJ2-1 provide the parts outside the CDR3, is ETGVTQSPTHLIKTRGQQVTLRCSSQSGHNTVSWYQQALGQGPQFIFQYYREEENGRGNFPPRFSGLQFPNYSSELNVNALELDDSALYLCASSPIFGQLSSYNEQFFGPGTRLTVL.

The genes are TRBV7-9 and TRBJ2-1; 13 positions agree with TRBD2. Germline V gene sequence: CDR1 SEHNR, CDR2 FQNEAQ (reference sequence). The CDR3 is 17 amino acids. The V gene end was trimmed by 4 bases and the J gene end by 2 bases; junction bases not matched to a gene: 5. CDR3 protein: CASSSTGLAGAYNEQFF. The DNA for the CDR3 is TGTGCCAGCAGCTCAACAGGACTAGCGGGGGCCTACAATGAGCAGTTCTTC. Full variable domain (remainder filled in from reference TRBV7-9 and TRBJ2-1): DTGVSQNPRHKITKRGQNVTFRCDPISEHNRLYWYRQTLGQGPEFLTYFQNEAQLEKSRLLSDRFSAERPKGSFSTLEIQRTEQGDSAMYLCASSSTGLAGAYNEQFFGPGTRLTVL.

CDR3 protein: CASSQERQDLSGNTIYF. The DNA of the CDR3 is TGCGCCAGCAGCCAAGAACGACAGGATCTCTCTGGAAACACCATATATTTT. The chain has TRBV4-3 and TRBJ1-3, with D possibly matching TRBD1 (6 bases). The V and J ends lost 0 bases and 0 bases respectively, with 12 bases between them. Germline values: CDR1 LGHNA, CDR2 YSLEER. The CDR3 consists of 17 residues.

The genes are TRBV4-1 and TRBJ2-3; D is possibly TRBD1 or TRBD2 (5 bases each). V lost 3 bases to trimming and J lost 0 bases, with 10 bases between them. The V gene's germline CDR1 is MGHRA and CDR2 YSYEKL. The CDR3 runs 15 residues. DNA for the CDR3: TGCGCCAGCAGCCATCGAGGGACGAGCACAGATACGCAGTATTTT. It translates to CASSHRGTSTDTQYF.

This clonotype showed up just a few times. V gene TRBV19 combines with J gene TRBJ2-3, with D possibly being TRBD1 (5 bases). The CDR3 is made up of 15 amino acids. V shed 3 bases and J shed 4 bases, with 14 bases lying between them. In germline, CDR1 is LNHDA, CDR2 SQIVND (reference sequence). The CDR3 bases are TGTGCCAGTAGTATTCTTGGCAGGGCTGCAGATACGCAGTATTTT. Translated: CASSILGRAADTQYF.

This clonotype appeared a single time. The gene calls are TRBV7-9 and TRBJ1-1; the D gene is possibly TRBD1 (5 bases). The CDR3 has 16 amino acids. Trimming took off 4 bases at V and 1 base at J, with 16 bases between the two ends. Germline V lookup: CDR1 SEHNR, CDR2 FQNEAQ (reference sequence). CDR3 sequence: CASSSRDGVPNTEAFF. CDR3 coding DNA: TGTGCCAGCAGCTCCCGGGACGGCGTACCGAACACTGAAGCTTTCTTT.

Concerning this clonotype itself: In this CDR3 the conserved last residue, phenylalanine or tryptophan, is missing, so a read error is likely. The CDR3 sequence is CASSYLGQGGYTGELFL. DNA of the CDR3: TGTGCCAGCAGTTACCTTGGACAGGGCGGGTACACCGGGGAGCTGTTTTTA. This chain connects TRBV6-1 to TRBJ2-2; TRBD1 agrees at 8 bases. The CDR3 totals 17 residues. Germline V gives CDR1 MNHNS, CDR2 SASEGT. V shed 5 bases, J shed 3 bases, and the junction held 11 bases outside the gene matches.

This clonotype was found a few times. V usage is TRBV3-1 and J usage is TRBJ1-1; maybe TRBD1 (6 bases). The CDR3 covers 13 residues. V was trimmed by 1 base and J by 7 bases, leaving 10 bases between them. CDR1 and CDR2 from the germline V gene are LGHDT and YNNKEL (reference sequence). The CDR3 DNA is TGTGCCAGCAGCCAAGTGCTGGACAGTGAAGCTTTCTTT. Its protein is CASSQVLDSEAFF.

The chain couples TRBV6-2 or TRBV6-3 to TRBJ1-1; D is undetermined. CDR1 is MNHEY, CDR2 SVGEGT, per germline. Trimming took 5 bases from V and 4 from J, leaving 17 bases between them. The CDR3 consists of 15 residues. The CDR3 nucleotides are TGTGCCAGCAGTGGGCCCGTAGGAAGTAGCACTGAAGCTTTCTTT. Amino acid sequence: CASSGPVGSSTEAFF.

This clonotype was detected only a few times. The CDR3 sequence: CASSLENPGWDTANTGELFF. As DNA, the CDR3 is TGTGCCAGCAGCTTAGAAAATCCGGGGTGGGACACCGCGAACACCGGGGAGCTGTTTTTT. The chain couples TRBV11-2 to TRBJ2-2; maybe TRBD1 (6 bases). The CDR3 spans 20 residues. The germline V and J ends were trimmed by 0 bases and 0 bases, with 20 bases remaining between them. The V gene's germline CDR1 is SGHAT and CDR2 FQNNGV. Together with reference TRBV11-2 and TRBJ2-2, the CDR3 gives the full variable domain: EAGVAQSPRYKIIEKRQSVAFWCNPISGHATLYWYQQILGQGPKLLIQFQNNGVVDDSQLPKDRFSAERLKGVDSTLKIQPAKLEDSAVYLCASSLENPGWDTANTGELFFGEGSRLTVL.

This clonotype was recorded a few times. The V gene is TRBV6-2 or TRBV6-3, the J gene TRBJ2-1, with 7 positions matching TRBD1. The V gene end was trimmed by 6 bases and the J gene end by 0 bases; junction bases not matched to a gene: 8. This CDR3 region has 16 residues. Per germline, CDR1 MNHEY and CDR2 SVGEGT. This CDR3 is CASRGAGGSSYNEQFF. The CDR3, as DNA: TGTGCCAGCAGAGGGGCAGGGGGAAGCTCCTACAATGAGCAGTTCTTC.

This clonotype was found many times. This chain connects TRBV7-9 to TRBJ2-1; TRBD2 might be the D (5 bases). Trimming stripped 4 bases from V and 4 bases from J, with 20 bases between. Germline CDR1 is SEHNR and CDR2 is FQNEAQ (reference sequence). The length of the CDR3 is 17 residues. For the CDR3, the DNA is TGTGCCAGCAGCTCCCGAGAAGTCCCCCAGCGGTACAATGAGCAGTTCTTC. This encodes CASSSREVPQRYNEQFF.